This T cell receptor (beta chain) was captured by sequencing in a study of shared clonotypes between healthy human individuals. Study in general: Participating donors consisted of two women and a few men aged 18 to 49.

TCRdb keeps only in-frame clones here, not all; method: immunoSEQ multiplex PCR. The sample holds roughly 1,100,000 clones, approximately 68% seen once. Germline-derived CDR1 and CDR2 are GTSNPN and SVGIG (reference sequence). This CDR3 comprises 13 residues. Trimming left V 5 bases short and J 4 bases short, with 14 bases between. The chain couples TRBV30 to TRBJ1-2, with TRBD1 as a possible D gene (5 bases). The TCR originated in a man in his late teens or twenties in good health. What was sequenced was memory CD4+ T cells sorted from blood. Documented subset: CD45RA-negative fraction. Written as DNA, the CDR3 is TGTGCCTGGCACACAGGACCGGGCTATGGCTACACCTTC. Its protein is CAWHTGPGYGYTF.